Listed here are 31 T cell receptor beta chains from one sample, sequenced in a study of post-analysis software for immune sequencing data. General study results and limits: About 5 TRBV segments were significantly more frequent in patients than in controls. TRBV5-6, TRBV5-1 and TRBV20-1 were among these segments.

For these TCRs, the target antigens are not known. Every TCR beta cDNA library bore unique molecular identifiers. Each CDR3 protein gets one entry after TCRdb re-called the PCR reads with MiXCR. Among about half a million distinct CDR3 sequences listed, about a third were seen once. Sequencing input: blood. These receptor sequences come from a girl aged 2-17 years with multiple sclerosis.

The chain couples TRBV3-1 to TRBJ2-2; no firm D call. V lost 1 base and J 12 bases, leaving 9 bases between the germline ends. This CDR3 spans 12 amino acids. CDR1 LGHDT and CDR2 YNNKEL come from the germline V gene (reference sequence). This CDR3 is CASSQGRGQLFF. In DNA form, the CDR3 reads TGTGCCAGCAGCCAAGGTCGTGGGCAGCTGTTTTTT. The complete variable domain, with remaining parts taken from reference TRBV3-1 and TRBJ2-2, reads DTAVSQTPKYLVTQMGNDKSIKCEQNLGHDTMYWYKQDSKKFLKIMFSYNNKELIINETVPNRFSPKSPDKAHLNLHINSLELGDSAVYFCASSQGRGQLFFGEGSRLTVL.

The genes are TRBV2 and TRBJ2-1; a weak D match, TRBD2 (5 bases). The germline V and J ends were trimmed by 6 bases and 10 bases, with 13 bases remaining between them. Germline CDR1 and CDR2: SNHLY and FYNNEI. CDR3 length: 12 amino acids. CDR3 DNA sequence: TGTGCCAGCAGGGCTGATCCGGGGGAGCAGTTCTTC. It yields the protein CASRADPGEQFF.

The chain uses TRBV5-1 and TRBJ2-5; a weak D match, TRBD2 (5 bases). V lost 4 bases and J 1 base, leaving 29 bases between the germline ends. Germline V gives CDR1 SGHRS, CDR2 YFSETQ. CDR3 size: 20 residues. Written as DNA, the CDR3 is TGCGCCAGCAGCCATGAAGCCCGGTTAGGAGGTGGCCCCTTCCAAGAGACCCAGTACTTC. It codes for CASSHEARLGGGPFQETQYF.

The chain employs TRBV25-1 and TRBJ1-1, with a tentative D call TRBD1 (5 bases). V lost 1 base, J lost 6 bases, and 12 bases lay in between. This CDR3 is 14 amino acids long. The V gene's germline CDR1 is MGHDK and CDR2 SYGVNS. CDR3: CASSEWAGSAEAFF. As DNA, the CDR3 is TGTGCCAGCAGTGAATGGGCAGGGAGCGCTGAAGCTTTCTTT.

The chain employs TRBV5-1 and TRBJ2-7; D gene unclear. The CDR3 length is 14 residues. The V end lost 0 bases, the J end lost 3 bases, and 10 bases lay between the germline ends. Germline V gene lookup returns CDR1 SGHRS and CDR2 YFSETQ. CDR3 in DNA: TGCGCCAGCAGCTTGGTGCAGGCAGGCTACGAGCAGTACTTC. As protein: CASSLVQAGYEQYF. Combining the CDR3 with reference TRBV5-1 and TRBJ2-7 gives the whole variable domain KAGVTQTPRYLIKTRGQQVTLSCSPISGHRSVSWYQQTPGQGLQFLFEYFSETQRNKGNFPGRFSGRQFSNSRSEMNVSTLELGDSALYLCASSLVQAGYEQYFGPGTRLTVT.

This rearrangement joins TRBV18 to TRBJ2-3; D gene uncertain. This CDR3 region has 14 residues. V dropped 0 bases and J dropped 2 bases, with 6 bases sitting between them. Germline CDR1 and CDR2: KGHSH and LQKENI. The CDR3 here is CASSPPENTDTQYF. As DNA, the CDR3 is TGTGCCAGCTCACCACCGGAGAACACAGATACGCAGTATTTT.

In this sample, this clonotype turned up a few times. The chain carries TRBV10-3 and TRBJ2-5, with 11 nucleotides matching TRBD2. This CDR3 has 15 residues. J was trimmed by 4 bases and V by 6 bases; bases with no gene match: 7. Germline CDR1 reads ENHRY; CDR2 reads SYGVKD. CDR3 in amino acids: CAISPTSGELETQYF. The DNA of the CDR3 is TGTGCCATCAGCCCGACTAGCGGGGAATTAGAGACCCAGTACTTC.

With regard to this clonotype: One end of the junction does not line up with germline, which may come from a read error. V and J are TRBV7-3 and TRBJ2-1; D is uncertain. The CDR3 has 16 amino acids. Germline assignment: CDR1 SGHTA and CDR2 FQGTGA. CDR3 region: CASSSSRASPNNERFF. The CDR3 region has the DNA TGTGCCAGCAGCTCCAGTAGAGCCAGCCCCAACAATGAGCGGTTCTTC.

This clonotype was seen at least ten times. This chain connects TRBV6-1 to TRBJ2-5; D not certain. Per germline, CDR1 MNHNS and CDR2 SASEGT. The germline V and J ends were trimmed by 6 bases and 0 bases, with 2 bases remaining between them. This CDR3 contains 11 residues. The CDR3 nucleotides are TGTGCCAGCAGGGACCAAGAGACCCAGTACTTC. It translates to CASRDQETQYF.

This clonotype has a count of ten or more. This rearrangement joins TRBV20-1 to TRBJ2-1; TRBD2 agrees at 12 bases. The CDR3 totals 16 residues. V shed 3 bases and J 7 bases; nucleotides not matched to a gene: 10. Germline assignment: CDR1 DFQATT and CDR2 SNEGSKA (reference sequence). The CDR3 protein is CSASAGGLAGGNEQFF. The CDR3 region has the DNA TGCAGTGCTAGTGCAGGGGGGCTAGCGGGGGGGAATGAGCAGTTCTTC.

This clonotype was counted a few times. This chain links TRBV29-1 with TRBJ2-5; TRBD2 matches at 9 bases. The CDR3 sequence is 15 residues long. The J segment lost 1 base and the V segment lost 3 bases, leaving 6 bases of the junction unmatched. Germline V gene lookup returns CDR1 SQVTM and CDR2 ANQGSEA. The chain's CDR3 is CSVETSGGFQETQYF. In DNA form, the CDR3 reads TGCAGCGTTGAGACTAGCGGAGGCTTCCAAGAGACCCAGTACTTC.

The chain uses TRBV5-5 and TRBJ2-3; 15 bases align to TRBD2. Germline assignment: CDR1 SGHKS and CDR2 YYEKEE (reference sequence). The CDR3 totals 17 residues. V dropped 3 bases and J dropped 5; count of bases not matched to a gene: 7. CDR3 sequence: CASSSTGLAGGRDTQYF. CDR3 in DNA: TGTGCCAGCAGCTCAACGGGACTAGCGGGGGGAAGAGATACGCAGTATTTT. Full variable domain (rest looked up from reference TRBV5-5 and TRBJ2-3): DAGVTQSPTHLIKTRGQQVTLRCSPISGHKSVSWYQQVLGQGPQFIFQYYEKEERGRGNFPDRFSARQFPNYSSELNVNALLLGDSALYLCASSSTGLAGGRDTQYFGPGTRLTVL.

The chain carries TRBV29-1 and TRBJ2-1; perhaps D is TRBD1 or TRBD2 (5 bases each). This CDR3 is built from 14 residues. The V and J ends lost 3 bases and 0 bases respectively, with 9 bases between them. Germline CDR1 is SQVTM and CDR2 is ANQGSEA. DNA of the CDR3: TGCAGCGTTGAGGGGGTCAGCTCCTACAATGAGCAGTTCTTC. The encoded protein is CSVEGVSSYNEQFF.

This clonotype was recorded only once. The chain recombines TRBV6-1 with TRBJ2-3, with unresolved D. Trimming removed 8 bases from V and 6 bases from J, with 15 bases in between. The CDR3 spans 13 residues. Germline lookup yields CDR1 MNHNS and CDR2 SASEGT. The CDR3 reads CASQSEFRDTQYF. Written as DNA, the CDR3 is TGTGCCAGCCAATCTGAATTTAGGGATACGCAGTATTTT.

This clonotype turned up a few times. The J gene is TRBJ2-5, the V gene TRBV20-1, with 9 nucleotides matching TRBD1. After removal of 6 bases from V and 5 bases from J, the junction contained 4 bases not matched to a gene. In germline, CDR1 is DFQATT, CDR2 SNEGSKA (reference sequence). The length of the CDR3 is 12 residues. CDR3 sequence: CSAQGAEETQYF. In DNA, the CDR3 is TGCAGTGCACAGGGGGCGGAGGAGACCCAGTACTTC.

This chain links TRBV10-3 with TRBJ1-2; 7 bases are a match to TRBD1. J lost 1 base, V lost 11 bases, and 10 bases had no gene match. This CDR3 comprises 14 residues. CDR1 and CDR2 from the germline V gene are ENHRY and SYGVKD. CDR3 amino acids: CAAAPTGINYGYTF. CDR3 sequence (DNA): TGTGCCGCGGCCCCGACAGGGATTAACTATGGCTACACCTTC.

V and J are TRBV2 and TRBJ1-1; tentative D call: TRBD1 (6 bases). Trimming shortened V by 6 bases and J by 3 bases, and 14 bases separated the two germline ends. The CDR3 length is 14 residues. CDR1 SNHLY and CDR2 FYNNEI come from the germline V gene. The CDR3 sequence: CASRMGAGYTEAFF. Written as DNA, the CDR3 is TGTGCCAGCAGGATGGGGGCGGGATACACTGAAGCTTTCTTT.

The table lists this clonotype with a few counts. The chain uses TRBV4-2 and TRBJ2-7, with D unclear. CDR1 LGHNA and CDR2 YNFKEQ come from the germline V gene. V was cut by 1 base and J by 0 bases, with 13 bases left in between. There are 16 residues in the CDR3. CDR3 nucleotides: TGTGCCAGCAGCCAAGTCCCCTCACCCTCCTCCTACGAGCAGTACTTC. This codes for CASSQVPSPSSYEQYF.

This clonotype was seen more than once but under ten times. The chain uses TRBV7-9 and TRBJ2-6; D may correspond to TRBD1 or TRBD2 (5 bases each). CDR3 length: 15 amino acids. Germline values: CDR1 SEHNR, CDR2 FQNEAQ (reference sequence). The V gene lost 5 bases and the J gene lost 0 bases, with 8 bases spanning the gap. CDR3 protein: CASSRGPSGANVLTF. The CDR3 DNA sequence: TGTGCCAGCAGCCGGGGACCCTCTGGGGCCAACGTCCTGACTTTC. Using reference TRBV7-9 and TRBJ2-6 for the parts outside the CDR3, the full variable domain is DTGVSQNPRHKITKRGQNVTFRCDPISEHNRLYWYRQTLGQGPEFLTYFQNEAQLEKSRLLSDRFSAERPKGSFSTLEIQRTEQGDSAMYLCASSRGPSGANVLTFGAGSRLTVL.

Only one count was recorded for this clonotype. One end of the junction does not line up with germline, which may come from a read error. The V call is TRBV12-3 or TRBV12-4, the J call TRBJ2-3; TRBD2 matches 11 bases. The CDR3 consists of 16 residues. This CDR3 is CASSPYSGGASDAQYF. In nucleotides, the CDR3 is TGTGCCAGCAGTCCCTATAGCGGGGGGGCATCAGATGCGCAGTATTTC.

This clonotype was counted only a few times. The chain links TRBV20-1 to TRBJ2-7; possibly TRBD2 for D (6 bases). The ends were cut back, 0 bases at V and 2 bases at J, with 14 bases in the middle. The CDR3 sequence is 15 residues long. CDR1 and CDR2 (germline): DFQATT, SNEGSKA (reference sequence). CDR3 loop: CSARDARGGTYEQYF. DNA of the CDR3: TGCAGTGCTAGAGATGCGAGGGGAGGTACCTACGAGCAGTACTTC.

This clonotype showed up just a few times. In DNA form, the CDR3 reads TGTGCCAGCAGTGAAACGGGGATCGCTTATGGCTACACCTTC. This encodes CASSETGIAYGYTF. This chain joins TRBV2 and TRBJ1-2; no clear D gene. V was trimmed by 2 bases and J by 5 bases, leaving 12 bases between them. The CDR3 is 14 residues long. Germline V gives CDR1 SNHLY, CDR2 FYNNEI.

This clonotype has just a few counts. This rearrangement joins TRBV5-1 to TRBJ2-3; 12 positions match TRBD1. CDR3 length: 18 amino acids. Germline V CDR1 and CDR2: SGHRS, YFSETQ. J was trimmed by 2 bases and V by 4 bases; bases with no gene match: 11. The CDR3 sequence: CASSLRDRGPTSTDTQYF. The CDR3 DNA follows: TGCGCCAGCAGCCTCCGGGACAGGGGGCCGACTTCCACAGATACGCAGTATTTT.

This clonotype was counted between two and nine times. This sequence joins TRBV7-2 and TRBJ2-4; TRBD2 agrees at 9 bases. The V segment lost 1 base and the J segment 1 base; nucleotides outside the gene matches: 2. The CDR3 loop spans 16 amino acids. Looked up from germline, CDR1 is SGHTA and CDR2 is FQGNSA. CDR3: CASSLESGGAKNIQYF. CDR3 nucleotides: TGTGCCAGCAGCTTAGAAAGCGGGGGGGCCAAAAACATTCAGTACTTC.

The chain couples TRBV29-1 to TRBJ2-1; D is uncertain. From germline, CDR1 is SQVTM and CDR2 ANQGSEA. CDR3 length: 9 residues. Trimming took off 4 bases at V and 9 bases at J, with 4 bases between the two ends. The CDR3 sequence is CSVAGEQFF. The CDR3 DNA is TGCAGCGTTGCCGGTGAGCAGTTCTTC.

The V call is TRBV6-5, the J call TRBJ2-3; a weak D match, TRBD1 (6 bases). V was shortened by 4 bases and J by 2 bases, with 13 bases between the two germline ends. This CDR3 has 15 residues. Germline assignment: CDR1 MNHEY and CDR2 SVGAGI. The CDR3 DNA is TGTGCCAGCAGTTCGACAGGAGCTCTCACAGATACGCAGTATTTT. It codes for CASSSTGALTDTQYF.

CDR3 nucleotide sequence: TGTGCCAGCAGCTTAAATCCGACAGTTGGGGGTGAGCAGTTCTTC. It specifies CASSLNPTVGGEQFF. The V gene is TRBV7-3, the J gene TRBJ2-1, with D perhaps given as TRBD1 or TRBD2 (5 bases each). Between the trimmed V and J ends, which lost 1 base and 9 bases, there was a span of 16 bases. The germline V gene has CDR1 SGHTA and CDR2 FQGTGA. This CDR3 is built from 15 residues.

V and J are TRBV20-1 and TRBJ2-7, with 9 bases aligning to TRBD1. The ends lost 6 bases at V and 4 bases at J; junction bases unmatched: 7. Germline V gene lookup returns CDR1 DFQATT and CDR2 SNEGSKA (reference sequence). This CDR3 comprises 13 residues. As DNA, the CDR3 is TGCAGTGCCAGGGGACAGGGCGGGTACGAGCAGTACTTC. This gives the protein CSARGQGGYEQYF.

The rearrangement links TRBV6-1 to TRBJ1-5, with D uncertain. The CDR3 runs 18 residues. Germline V gene sequence: CDR1 MNHNS, CDR2 SASEGT. V lost 0 bases, J lost 0 bases, and 15 bases lay in between. CDR3 coding DNA: TGTGCCAGCAGTGAAGCGTATCCGCCAGCTATTAGCAATCAGCCCCAGCATTTT. This codes for CASSEAYPPAISNQPQHF.

The V call is TRBV6-6, the J call TRBJ2-7; a possible D gene is TRBD2 (5 bases). V lost 8 bases, J lost 1 base, and 12 bases lay in between. From germline, CDR1 is MNHNY and CDR2 SVGAGI (reference sequence). The CDR3 totals 13 residues. The CDR3 bases are TGTGCCAGCCAGCGGAGGAGTTCCTACGAGCAGTACTTC. It codes for CASQRRSSYEQYF.

The chain links TRBV6-5 to TRBJ1-2, with D perhaps matching TRBD1 (5 bases). Trimming pared 4 bases from V and 1 base from J, leaving 13 bases between. CDR3 length: 15 amino acids. Per germline, CDR1 MNHEY and CDR2 SVGAGI. The CDR3 nucleotides are TGTGCCAGCAGTTCACCTAGGGGCGGTAACTATGGCTACACCTTC. Encoded protein: CASSSPRGGNYGYTF.